This T cell receptor beta chain was obtained from a study of T cell responses to AZD1222 COVID-19 vaccine. V lost 1 base and J 6 bases, leaving 12 bases between the germline ends. Germline CDR1 MDHEN, CDR2 SYDVKM. The CDR3 is 15 amino acids. Assay used: immunoSEQ multiplex PCR; TCRdb lists only in-frame clones, some missing. This table holds 96,000 or so clones, roughly nine tenths found once. This sample comprised peripheral blood, obtained on day 0 of AZD1222 vaccination. The chain uses TRBV28 and TRBJ1-4, with D perhaps TRBD1 (5 bases). This clonotype was obtained from an adult in good health. The CDR3 sequence is CASSLSQGSYEKLFF. The DNA for the CDR3 is TGTGCCAGCAGTTTATCCCAGGGTAGTTATGAAAAACTGTTTTTT.